This TCR beta chain was sequenced during a study of naive and memory T cell subsets. Two oligonucleotides, mixed equimolar, formed the beta constant-region primer covering TRBC1 and TRBC2. TCRdb re-called the UMI-ligation and nested PCR reads through MiXCR, storing one row per CDR3 protein. The sample has under 150,000 distinct CDR3 sequences, about a sixth seen once. Germline CDR1 reads SEHNR; CDR2 reads FQNEAQ (reference sequence). Trimming removed 5 bases from V and 4 bases from J, with 12 bases in between. The CDR3 has 14 residues. This clonotype occurred a few times. The rearrangement links TRBV7-9 to TRBJ2-1, with D possibly called TRBD1 or TRBD2 (5 bases each). The sequence was obtained from a human donor in good health. The specimen was naive CD4+ T cells from blood. The DNA of the CDR3 is TGTGCCAGCAGCCCCCCGTGGGGGTACAATGAGCAGTTCTTC. It translates to CASSPPWGYNEQFF.